A selection of T cell receptor beta chains follows, all from one sample in a study of T-cell reconstitution after alpha-beta-depleted transplantation in children. Each CDR3 protein gets one entry after TCRdb re-called the PCR reads with MiXCR. The sample lists over 150,000 distinct CDR3 sequences, 6.6% seen once, with approximately 5.7% in the top ten. The specimen was PBMCs, collected before TCRalphabeta/CD19-depleted stem cell transplant. These receptors were obtained from a boy younger than 10 with acute lymphoblastic leukemia, due to receive a stem cell transplant. Both conserved end residues are part of each CDR3. A D gene is named only where the DNA matches it firmly. Clone size is given for some rows only: seen once, a few or many times, or a class if the clone is expanded.

d_call	j_call	v_call	clone_size	cdr3_nt	cdr3_aa
TRBD2	TRBJ2-1	TRBV12-3/TRBV12-4	many	TGTGCCACCACCCTTACTAGCGGGTCATACAATGAGCAGTTCTTC	CATTLTSGSYNEQFF
TRBD1	TRBJ2-7	TRBV29-1	NA	TGCAGCGTTGCCGGGACAGTCACCTACGAGCAGTACTTC	CSVAGTVTYEQYF
TRBD2	TRBJ2-1	TRBV6-1	few	TGTGCCAGCAGCCGGGGGACTAGCGGGAGCAATGAGCAGTTCTTC	CASSRGTSGSNEQFF
NA	TRBJ2-1	TRBV12-3/TRBV12-4	many	TGTGCCAGCAGATACAGGGTGTCCAACCATGAGCAGTTCTTC	CASRYRVSNHEQFF
TRBD2	TRBJ2-1	TRBV6-2/TRBV6-3	many	TGTGCCAGCAGTTACTCGAAATACCGGGGGGAATACAATGAGCAGTTCTTC	CASSYSKYRGEYNEQFF
NA	TRBJ2-5	TRBV12-5	many	TGTGCTAGTGGTTTGGAATTAATACCGGGGGACAGAGAGACCCAGTACTTC	CASGLELIPGDRETQYF
TRBD2	TRBJ2-1	TRBV28	many	TGTGCCAGCAGTTCTCGACTAGCAGAGCCCATTGAGCAGTTCTTC	CASSSRLAEPIEQFF
TRBD1	TRBJ2-7	TRBV7-2	few	TGTGCCAGCAGAATTGACAGGGGTTACGAGCAGTACTTC	CASRIDRGYEQYF
TRBD1	TRBJ1-2	TRBV7-2	NA	TGTGCCAGCAGCCCGGGACCGGGACAGGCCTATGGCTACACCTTC	CASSPGPGQAYGYTF
NA	TRBJ2-1	TRBV19	NA	TGTGCCAGTACGGCTAGCAACTCCTACAATGAGCAGTTCTTC	CASTASNSYNEQFF
TRBD1	TRBJ2-5	TRBV11-2	many	TGTGCCAGCAGCTCCCGGACAGGCGTGGAGACCCAGTACTTC	CASSSRTGVETQYF
TRBD2	TRBJ2-1	TRBV7-2	NA	TGTGCCAGCAGTTCTCCTCGGGGGGGGGAACGGTTCTTC	CASSSPRGGERFF
NA	TRBJ2-3	TRBV7-9	many	TGTGCCAGCAGCCTGCGCGGTACCTACACAGATACGCAGTATTTT	CASSLRGTYTDTQYF
NA	TRBJ2-3	TRBV12-3/TRBV12-4	many	TGTGCCAGCAGTTTTGGGGTTACGCAGTATTTT	CASSFGVTQYF
NA	TRBJ2-5	TRBV10-2	many	TGCGCCAGCAGTGAGTTTATGGCGGACCAAGAGACCCAGTACTTC	CASSEFMADQETQYF
NA	TRBJ2-3	TRBV20-1	many	TGCAGTGCTAAAAGAGTTCAAGATACGCAGTATTTT	CSAKRVQDTQYF
TRBD2	TRBJ2-7	TRBV29-1	NA	TGCAGCGTTGAAGTTCGAGGGCCGGGGGGGAAAATCATTCCCACCTACGAGCAGTACTTC	CSVEVRGPGGKIIPTYEQYF
TRBD2	TRBJ2-1	TRBV7-6	many	TGTGCCAGCAGCTCCACCCGGACTAGCGGATACAATGAGCAGTTCTTC	CASSSTRTSGYNEQFF
NA	TRBJ2-7	TRBV6-2/TRBV6-3	NA	TGTGCCAGCAGTTACGCGTCAGGGTGGGAATACGAGCAGTACTTC	CASSYASGWEYEQYF
NA	TRBJ1-1	TRBV28	many	TGTGCCAGCAGTTTATATCCCTCCAGGTGGACTGAAGCTTTCTTT	CASSLYPSRWTEAFF